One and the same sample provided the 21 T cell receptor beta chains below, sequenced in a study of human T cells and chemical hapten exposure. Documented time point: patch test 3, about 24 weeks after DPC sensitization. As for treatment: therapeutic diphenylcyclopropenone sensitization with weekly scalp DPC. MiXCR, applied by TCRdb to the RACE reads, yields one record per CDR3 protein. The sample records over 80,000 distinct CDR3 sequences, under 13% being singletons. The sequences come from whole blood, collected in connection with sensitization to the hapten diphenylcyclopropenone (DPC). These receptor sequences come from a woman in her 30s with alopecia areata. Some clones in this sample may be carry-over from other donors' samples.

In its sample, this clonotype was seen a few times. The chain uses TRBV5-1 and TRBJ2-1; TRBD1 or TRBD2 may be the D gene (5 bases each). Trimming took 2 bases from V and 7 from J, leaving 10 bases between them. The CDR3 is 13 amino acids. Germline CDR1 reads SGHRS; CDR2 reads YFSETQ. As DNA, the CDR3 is TGCGCCAGCAGCTTTGGGACGGGGAATGAGCAGTTCTTC. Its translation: CASSFGTGNEQFF.

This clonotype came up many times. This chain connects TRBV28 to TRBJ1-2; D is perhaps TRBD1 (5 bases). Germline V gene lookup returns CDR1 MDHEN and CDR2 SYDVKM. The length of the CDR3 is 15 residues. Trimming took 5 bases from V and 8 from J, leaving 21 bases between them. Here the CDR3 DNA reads TGTGCCAGCAGTCTGGACGGAGGGGCGCTAGGAGGCTACACCTTC. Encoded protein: CASSLDGGALGGYTF.

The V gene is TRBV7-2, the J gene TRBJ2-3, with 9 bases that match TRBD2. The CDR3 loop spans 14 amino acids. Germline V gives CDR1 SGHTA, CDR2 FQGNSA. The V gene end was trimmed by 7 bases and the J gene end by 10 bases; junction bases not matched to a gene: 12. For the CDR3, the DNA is TGTGCCAGCACCAGAGGGACTAGCACATTAGCGCAGTATTTT. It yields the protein CASTRGTSTLAQYF.

In DNA form, the CDR3 reads TGTGCCAGCAGTGAAACCCCCCAGGGTCGTGGAGATACGCAGTATTTT. Translation: CASSETPQGRGDTQYF. The chain employs TRBV6-1 and TRBJ2-3, with D maybe TRBD1 (5 bases). Trimming stripped 2 bases from V and 5 bases from J, with 17 bases between. Germline values: CDR1 MNHNS, CDR2 SASEGT. CDR3 length equals 16 residues.

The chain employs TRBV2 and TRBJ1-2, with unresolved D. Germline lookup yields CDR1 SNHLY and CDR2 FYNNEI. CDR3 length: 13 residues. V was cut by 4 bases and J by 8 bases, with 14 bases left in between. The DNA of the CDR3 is TGTGCCAGCAGTGGGACGGGGTATCGGGGCTACACCTTC. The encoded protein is CASSGTGYRGYTF.

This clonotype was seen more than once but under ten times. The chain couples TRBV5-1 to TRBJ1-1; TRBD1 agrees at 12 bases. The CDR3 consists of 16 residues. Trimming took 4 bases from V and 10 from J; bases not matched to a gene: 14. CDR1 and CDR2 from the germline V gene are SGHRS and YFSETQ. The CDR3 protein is CASSPNSGTGGLGAFF. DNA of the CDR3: TGCGCCAGCAGCCCAAACTCCGGGACAGGGGGCCTAGGAGCTTTCTTT.

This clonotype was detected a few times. CDR3 amino acids: CASSLGQGLREQYF. CDR3 coding DNA: TGTGCCAGCAGTTTGGGCCAGGGCCTTAGGGAGCAGTACTTC. The V and J genes are TRBV27 and TRBJ2-7; the D gene is possibly TRBD1 (5 bases). Trimming removed 3 bases at V and 7 bases at J, with 16 bases between. Germline assignment: CDR1 MNHEY and CDR2 SMNVEV (reference sequence). The CDR3 contains 14 residues.

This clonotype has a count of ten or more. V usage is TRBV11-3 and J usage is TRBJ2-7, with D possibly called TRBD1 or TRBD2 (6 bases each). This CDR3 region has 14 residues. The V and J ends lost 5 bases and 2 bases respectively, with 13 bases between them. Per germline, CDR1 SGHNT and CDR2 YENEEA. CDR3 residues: CASSPRGEAYEQYF. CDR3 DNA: TGTGCCAGCAGCCCGAGGGGGGAAGCCTACGAGCAGTACTTC.

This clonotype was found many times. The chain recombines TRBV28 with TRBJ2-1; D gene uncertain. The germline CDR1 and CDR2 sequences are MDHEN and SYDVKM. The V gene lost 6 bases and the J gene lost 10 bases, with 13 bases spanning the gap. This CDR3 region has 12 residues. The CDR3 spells CASSLTFREQFF. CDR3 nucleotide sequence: TGTGCCAGCAGCCTGACTTTTAGGGAGCAGTTCTTC.

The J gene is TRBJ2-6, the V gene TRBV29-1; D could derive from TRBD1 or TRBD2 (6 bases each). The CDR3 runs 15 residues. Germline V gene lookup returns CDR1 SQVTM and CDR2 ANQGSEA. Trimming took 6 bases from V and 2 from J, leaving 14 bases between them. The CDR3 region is CSVDPGAPGANVLTF. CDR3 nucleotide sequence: TGCAGCGTAGATCCGGGGGCGCCTGGGGCCAACGTCCTGACTTTC.

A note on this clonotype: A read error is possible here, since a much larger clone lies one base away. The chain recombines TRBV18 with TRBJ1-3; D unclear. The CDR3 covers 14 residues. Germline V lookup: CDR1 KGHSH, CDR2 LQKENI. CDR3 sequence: CASSPPPSGNTIHF. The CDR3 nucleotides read TGTGCCAGCTCACCCCCCCCCTCTGGAAACACCATACATTTT.

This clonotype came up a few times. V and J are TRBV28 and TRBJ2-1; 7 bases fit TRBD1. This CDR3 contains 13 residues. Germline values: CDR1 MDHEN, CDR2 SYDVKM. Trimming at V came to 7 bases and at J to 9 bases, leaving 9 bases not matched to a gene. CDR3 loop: CASTYAQGPEQFF. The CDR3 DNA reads TGTGCCAGCACCTACGCACAGGGGCCTGAGCAGTTCTTC.

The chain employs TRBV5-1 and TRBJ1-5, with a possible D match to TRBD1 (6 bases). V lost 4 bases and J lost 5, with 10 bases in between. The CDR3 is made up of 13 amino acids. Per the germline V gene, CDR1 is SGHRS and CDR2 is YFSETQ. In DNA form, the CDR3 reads TGCGCCAGCAGCCCAGAGGGGGATCAGCCCCAGCATTTT. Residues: CASSPEGDQPQHF. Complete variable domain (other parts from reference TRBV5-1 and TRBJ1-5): KAGVTQTPRYLIKTRGQQVTLSCSPISGHRSVSWYQQTPGQGLQFLFEYFSETQRNKGNFPGRFSGRQFSNSRSEMNVSTLELGDSALYLCASSPEGDQPQHFGDGTRLSIL.

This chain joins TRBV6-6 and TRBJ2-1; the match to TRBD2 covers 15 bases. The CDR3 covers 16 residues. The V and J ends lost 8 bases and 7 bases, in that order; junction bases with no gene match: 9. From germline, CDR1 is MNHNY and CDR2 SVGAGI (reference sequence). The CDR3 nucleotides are TGTGCCAGCGGACAGGGGACTAGCGGGAGGTTGAATGAGCAGTTCTTC. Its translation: CASGQGTSGRLNEQFF.

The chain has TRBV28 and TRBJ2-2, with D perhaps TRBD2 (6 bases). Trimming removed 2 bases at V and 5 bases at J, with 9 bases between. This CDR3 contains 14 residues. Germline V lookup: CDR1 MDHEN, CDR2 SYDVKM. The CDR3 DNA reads TGTGCCAGCAGTTTAGGCGGGACTACCGGGGAGCTGTTTTTT. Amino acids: CASSLGGTTGELFF.

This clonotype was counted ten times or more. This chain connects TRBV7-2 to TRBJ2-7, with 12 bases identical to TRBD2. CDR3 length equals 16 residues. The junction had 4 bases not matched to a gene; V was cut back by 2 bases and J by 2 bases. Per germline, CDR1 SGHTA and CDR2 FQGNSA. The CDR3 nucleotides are TGTGCCAGCAGCTTACATTCTAGCGGGAGGGCCTACGAGCAGTACTTC. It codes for CASSLHSSGRAYEQYF.

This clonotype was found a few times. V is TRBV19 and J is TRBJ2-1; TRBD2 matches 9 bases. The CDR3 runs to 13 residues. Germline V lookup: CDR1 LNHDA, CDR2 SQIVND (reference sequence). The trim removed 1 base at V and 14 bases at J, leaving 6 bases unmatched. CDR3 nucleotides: TGTGCCAGTAGTATAGGGATGCGGGAGGGGAAGTTCTTC. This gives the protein CASSIGMREGKFF.

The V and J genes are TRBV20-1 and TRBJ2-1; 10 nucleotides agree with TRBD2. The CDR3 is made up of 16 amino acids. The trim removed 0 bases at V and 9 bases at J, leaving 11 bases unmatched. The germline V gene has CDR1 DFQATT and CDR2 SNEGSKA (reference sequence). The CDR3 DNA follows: TGCAGTGCTAGAGATCCGACTAGCGGGTTCGGGGGTGAGCAGTTCTTC. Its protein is CSARDPTSGFGGEQFF.

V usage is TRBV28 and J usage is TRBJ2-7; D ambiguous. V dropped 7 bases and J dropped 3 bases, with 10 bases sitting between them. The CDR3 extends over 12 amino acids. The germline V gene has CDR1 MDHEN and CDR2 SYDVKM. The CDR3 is CASNRNDYEQYF. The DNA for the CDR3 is TGTGCCAGCAACCGGAATGACTACGAGCAGTACTTC.

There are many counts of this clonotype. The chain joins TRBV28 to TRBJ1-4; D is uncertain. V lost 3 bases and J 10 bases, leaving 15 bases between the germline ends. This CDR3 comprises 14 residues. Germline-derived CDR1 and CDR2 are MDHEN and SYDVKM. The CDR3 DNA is TGTGCCAGCAGTTTGCCGGCAGGCCGAGGAAAACTGTTTTTT. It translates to CASSLPAGRGKLFF.

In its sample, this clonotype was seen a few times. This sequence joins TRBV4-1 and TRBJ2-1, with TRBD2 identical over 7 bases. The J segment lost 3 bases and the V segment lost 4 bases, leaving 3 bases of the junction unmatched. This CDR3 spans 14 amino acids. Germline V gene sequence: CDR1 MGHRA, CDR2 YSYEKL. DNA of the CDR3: TGCGCCAGCAGCCGCGGGGGTAGCTACAATGAGCAGTTCTTC. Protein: CASSRGGSYNEQFF.